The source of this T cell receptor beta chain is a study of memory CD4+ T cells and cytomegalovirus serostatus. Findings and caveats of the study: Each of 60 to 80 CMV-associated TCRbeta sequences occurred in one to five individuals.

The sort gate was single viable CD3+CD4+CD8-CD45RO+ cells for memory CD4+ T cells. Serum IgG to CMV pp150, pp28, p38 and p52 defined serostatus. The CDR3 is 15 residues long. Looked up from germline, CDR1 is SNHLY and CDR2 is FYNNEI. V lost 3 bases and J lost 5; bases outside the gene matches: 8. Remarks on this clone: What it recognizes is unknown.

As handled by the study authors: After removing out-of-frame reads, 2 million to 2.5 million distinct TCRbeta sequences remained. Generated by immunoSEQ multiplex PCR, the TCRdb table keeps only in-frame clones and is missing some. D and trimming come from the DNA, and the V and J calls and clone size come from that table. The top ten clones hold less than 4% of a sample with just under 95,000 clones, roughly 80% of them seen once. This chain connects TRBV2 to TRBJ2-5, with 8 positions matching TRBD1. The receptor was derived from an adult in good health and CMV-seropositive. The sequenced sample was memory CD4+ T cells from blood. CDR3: CASSDRGQPGETQYF. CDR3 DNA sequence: TGTGCCAGCAGTGACAGGGGGCAACCCGGTGAGACCCAGTACTTC. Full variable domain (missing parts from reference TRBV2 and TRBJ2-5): EPEVTQTPSHQVTQMGQEVILRCVPISNHLYFYWYRQILGQKVEFLVSFYNNEISEKSEIFDDQFSVERPDGSNFTLKIRSTKLEDSAMYFCASSDRGQPGETQYFGPGTRLLVL.